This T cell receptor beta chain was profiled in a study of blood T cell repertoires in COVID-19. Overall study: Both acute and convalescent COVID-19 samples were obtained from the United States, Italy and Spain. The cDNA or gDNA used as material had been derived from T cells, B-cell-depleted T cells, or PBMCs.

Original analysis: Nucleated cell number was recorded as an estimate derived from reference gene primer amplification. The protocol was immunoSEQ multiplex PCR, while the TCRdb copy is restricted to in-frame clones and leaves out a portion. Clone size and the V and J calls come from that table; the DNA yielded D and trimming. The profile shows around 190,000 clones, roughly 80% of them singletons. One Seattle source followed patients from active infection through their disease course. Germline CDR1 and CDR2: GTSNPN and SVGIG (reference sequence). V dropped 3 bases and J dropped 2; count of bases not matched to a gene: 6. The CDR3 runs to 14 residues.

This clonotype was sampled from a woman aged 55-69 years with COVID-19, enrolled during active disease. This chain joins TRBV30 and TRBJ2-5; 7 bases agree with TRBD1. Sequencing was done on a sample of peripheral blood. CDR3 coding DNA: TGTGCCTGGAGCGACCGGGACAGACAAGAGACCCAGTACTTC. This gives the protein CAWSDRDRQETQYF.